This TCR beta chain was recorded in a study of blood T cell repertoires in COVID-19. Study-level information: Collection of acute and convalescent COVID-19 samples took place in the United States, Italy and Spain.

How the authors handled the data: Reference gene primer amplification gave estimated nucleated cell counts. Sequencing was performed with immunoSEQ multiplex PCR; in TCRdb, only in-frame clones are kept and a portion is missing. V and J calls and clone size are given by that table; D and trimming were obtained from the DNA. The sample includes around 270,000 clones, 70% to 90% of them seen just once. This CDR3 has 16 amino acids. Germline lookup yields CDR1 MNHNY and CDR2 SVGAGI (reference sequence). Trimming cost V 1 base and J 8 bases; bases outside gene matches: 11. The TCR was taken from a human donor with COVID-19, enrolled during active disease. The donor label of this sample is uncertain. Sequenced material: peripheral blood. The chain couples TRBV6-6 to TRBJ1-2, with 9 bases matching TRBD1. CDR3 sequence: CASSYYNRGLDGGYTF. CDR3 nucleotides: TGTGCCAGCAGTTACTACAACAGGGGGCTAGACGGCGGCTACACCTTC.